This T cell receptor (beta chain) is drawn from a study of cytomegalovirus exposure and HLA in healthy donors. It was with 60 Vbeta and 13 Jbeta primers that the PCR ran. Only in-frame clones appear in the TCRdb table, and some are missing; sequencing was by immunoSEQ multiplex PCR. The repertoire holds some 120,000 clones, with less than 85% as singletons. CDR3 size: 12 residues. Germline V gene data show CDR1 as MNHEY and CDR2 as SVGAGI. Trimming cost V 7 bases and J 8 bases, with 14 bases left between them. This clone was detected only a few times. This TCR derives from a man between 35 and 55 years old in good health and CMV-seronegative. Sequencing input: PBMCs. V and J are TRBV6-5 and TRBJ1-2, with a weak D call TRBD1 (5 bases). Here the CDR3 DNA reads TGTGCCAGCATCAGTGACCAGGGAGGCTACACCTTC. It encodes CASISDQGGYTF.